This passage covers 12 T cell receptor beta chains from one sample sequenced in a study of technical replicates of blood from several donors. The protocol was immunoSEQ multiplex PCR, while the TCRdb copy is restricted to in-frame clones and leaves out a portion. The sample has about 94,000 clones; 90% to 97% are singletons. The sample comprised T cells isolated from PBMCs. The receptors were sampled from a human donor in good health.

The rearrangement uses TRBV5-4 and TRBJ2-5, with TRBD1 matching 8 bases. V dropped 1 base and J dropped 5; count of bases not matched to a gene: 7. The germline CDR1 and CDR2 sequences are SGHNT and YYREEE (reference sequence). This CDR3 spans 15 amino acids. This CDR3 is CASSLTGTGAETQYF. In DNA form, the CDR3 reads TGTGCCAGCAGCTTGACCGGGACAGGTGCTGAGACCCAGTACTTC.

The chain employs TRBV30 and TRBJ1-2, with 9 bases fitting TRBD1. Trimming took 3 bases from V and 8 from J; bases not matched to a gene: 10. CDR3 length equals 14 residues. Germline V CDR1 and CDR2: GTSNPN, SVGIG (reference sequence). CDR3 residues: CAWRATGGFSGYTF. The DNA of the CDR3 is TGTGCCTGGAGGGCCACAGGGGGCTTTTCGGGCTACACCTTC.

The chain uses TRBV28 and TRBJ1-2; no reliable D call. The germline gives CDR1 MDHEN, CDR2 SYDVKM. V was clipped by 3 bases and J by 5 bases, with 7 bases between them. This CDR3 region has 12 residues. CDR3 sequence (DNA): TGTGCCAGCAGTTTTTCCATTTATGGCTACACCTTC. This codes for CASSFSIYGYTF.

CDR3 in DNA: TGCGCCAGCAGCCAAGTTTACCCGGGACTAGCGGGTTTGAAAGAGACCCAGTACTTC. Its protein product is CASSQVYPGLAGLKETQYF. The J gene is TRBJ2-5, the V gene TRBV4-1, with 12 bases matching TRBD2. The CDR3 contains 19 residues. Per the germline V gene, CDR1 is MGHRA and CDR2 is YSYEKL. J was trimmed by 3 bases and V by 1 base; bases with no gene match: 12.

V is TRBV5-4 and J is TRBJ1-1; weak D call: TRBD1 (6 bases). The germline V gene encodes CDR1 SGHNT and CDR2 YYREEE (reference sequence). V lost 2 bases to trimming and J lost 7 bases, with 9 bases between them. There are 12 residues in the CDR3. CDR3 sequence reads: CASSLTGFEAFF. In DNA form, the CDR3 reads TGTGCCAGCAGCTTAACAGGGTTTGAAGCTTTCTTT.

This clone was counted a single time. The chain joins TRBV29-1 to TRBJ2-7, with D perhaps TRBD1 (5 bases). The CDR3 covers 13 residues. In germline, CDR1 is SQVTM, CDR2 ANQGSEA. V was clipped by 4 bases and J by 6 bases, with 16 bases between them. DNA of the CDR3: TGCAGCGTTGGGCCAAGGGGAAGTTTCGAGCAGTACTTC. It specifies CSVGPRGSFEQYF.

The chain joins TRBV7-9 to TRBJ1-2; tentative D call: TRBD1 (5 bases). Per the germline V gene, CDR1 is SEHNR and CDR2 is FQNEAQ (reference sequence). CDR3 length: 15 residues. Trimming removed 5 bases at V and 3 bases at J, with 16 bases between. The CDR3 spells CASSQVGGTDYGYTF. DNA of the CDR3: TGTGCCAGCAGCCAAGTCGGGGGGACGGACTATGGCTACACCTTC.

CDR3 nucleotide sequence: TGTGCCAGCAGTTCCCTCGGTCTCAATCAGCCCCAGCATTTT. Its translation: CASSSLGLNQPQHF. This sequence joins TRBV6-5 and TRBJ1-5; D is unclear. Trimming removed 4 bases at V and 3 bases at J, with 10 bases between. The length of the CDR3 is 14 residues. Germline CDR1 is MNHEY and CDR2 is SVGAGI.

The V and J genes are TRBV6-1 and TRBJ2-3; no reliable D call. The germline gives CDR1 MNHNS, CDR2 SASEGT. Trimming removed 3 bases from V and 1 base from J, with 5 bases in between. The CDR3 has 13 amino acids. CDR3 residues: CASSDSRTDTQYF. In DNA, the CDR3 is TGTGCCAGCAGTGACTCCCGCACAGATACGCAGTATTTT.

The genes are TRBV19 and TRBJ2-1; 10 bases match TRBD2. V lost 7 bases to trimming and J lost 9 bases; unmatched junction nucleotides: 15. The CDR3 is 16 residues long. CDR1 LNHDA and CDR2 SQIVND come from the germline V gene (reference sequence). The CDR3 here is CASKDGAGGSSGEQFF. The CDR3 region has the DNA TGTGCCAGTAAGGATGGAGCGGGGGGGTCTTCTGGTGAGCAGTTCTTC.

V and J are TRBV5-6 and TRBJ2-7; D unclear. This CDR3 comprises 12 residues. Germline V lookup: CDR1 SGHDT, CDR2 YYEEEE. The germline V and J ends were trimmed by 1 base and 5 bases, with 7 bases remaining between them. This CDR3 reads CASSLSGNEQYF. DNA of the CDR3: TGTGCCAGCAGCTTGTCAGGCAACGAGCAGTACTTC.

The J gene is TRBJ1-6, the V gene TRBV2, with unresolved D. This CDR3 contains 15 residues. Germline CDR1 reads SNHLY; CDR2 reads FYNNEI. With 5 bases removed from V and 4 bases from J, the gap between germline ends came to 12 bases. CDR3: CASSSTVLYNSPLHF. Written as DNA, the CDR3 is TGTGCCAGCAGTTCCACAGTTCTTTATAATTCACCCCTCCACTTT.